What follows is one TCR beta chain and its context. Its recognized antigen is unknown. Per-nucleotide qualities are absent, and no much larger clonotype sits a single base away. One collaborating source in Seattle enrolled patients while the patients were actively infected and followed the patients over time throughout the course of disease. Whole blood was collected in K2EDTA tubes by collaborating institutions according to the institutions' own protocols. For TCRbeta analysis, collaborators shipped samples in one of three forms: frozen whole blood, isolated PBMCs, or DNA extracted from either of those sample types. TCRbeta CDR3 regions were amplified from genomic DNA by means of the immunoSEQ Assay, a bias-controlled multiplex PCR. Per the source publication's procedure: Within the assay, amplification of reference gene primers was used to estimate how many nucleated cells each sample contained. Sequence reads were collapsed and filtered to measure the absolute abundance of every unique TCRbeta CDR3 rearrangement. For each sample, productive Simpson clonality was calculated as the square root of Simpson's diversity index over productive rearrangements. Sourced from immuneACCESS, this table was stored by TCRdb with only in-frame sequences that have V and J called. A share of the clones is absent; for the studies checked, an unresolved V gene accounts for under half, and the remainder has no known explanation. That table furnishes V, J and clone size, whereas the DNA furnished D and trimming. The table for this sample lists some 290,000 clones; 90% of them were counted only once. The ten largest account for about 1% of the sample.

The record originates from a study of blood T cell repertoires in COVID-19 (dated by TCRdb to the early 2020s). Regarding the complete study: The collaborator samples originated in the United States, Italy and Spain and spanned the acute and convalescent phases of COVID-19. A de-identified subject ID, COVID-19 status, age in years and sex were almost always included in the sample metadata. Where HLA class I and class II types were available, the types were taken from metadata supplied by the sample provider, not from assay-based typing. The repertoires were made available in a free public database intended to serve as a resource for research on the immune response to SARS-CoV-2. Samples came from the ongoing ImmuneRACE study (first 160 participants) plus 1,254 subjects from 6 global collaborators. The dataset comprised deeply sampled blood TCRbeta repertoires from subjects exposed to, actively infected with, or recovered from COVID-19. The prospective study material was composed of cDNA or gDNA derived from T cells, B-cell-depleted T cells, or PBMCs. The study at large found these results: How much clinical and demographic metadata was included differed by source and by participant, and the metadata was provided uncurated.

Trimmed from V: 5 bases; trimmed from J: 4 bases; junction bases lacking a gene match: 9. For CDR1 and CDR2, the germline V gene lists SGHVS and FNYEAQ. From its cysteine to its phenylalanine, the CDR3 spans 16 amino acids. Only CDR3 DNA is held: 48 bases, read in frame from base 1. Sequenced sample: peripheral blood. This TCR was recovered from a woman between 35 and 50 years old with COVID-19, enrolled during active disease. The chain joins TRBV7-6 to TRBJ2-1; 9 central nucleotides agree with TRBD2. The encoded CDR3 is CASSGTGLAEYNEQFF. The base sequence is TGTGCCAGCAGCGGCACGGGACTAGCAGAGTACAATGAGCAGTTCTTC.